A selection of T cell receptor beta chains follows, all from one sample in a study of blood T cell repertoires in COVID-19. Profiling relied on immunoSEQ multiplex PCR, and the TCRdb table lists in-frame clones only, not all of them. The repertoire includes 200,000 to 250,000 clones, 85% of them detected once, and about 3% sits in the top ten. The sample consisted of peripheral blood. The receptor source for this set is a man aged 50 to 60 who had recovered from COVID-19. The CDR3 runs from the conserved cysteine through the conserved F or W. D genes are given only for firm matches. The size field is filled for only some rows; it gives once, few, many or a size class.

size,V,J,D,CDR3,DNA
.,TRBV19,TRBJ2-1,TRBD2,CASSLAGAYNEQFF,TGTGCCAGTAGTCTAGCGGGAGCTTACAATGAGCAGTTCTTC
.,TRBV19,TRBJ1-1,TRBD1,CASSRNTGGNTEAFF,TGTGCCAGTAGCCGGAATACAGGGGGGAACACTGAAGCTTTCTTT
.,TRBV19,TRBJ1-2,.,CASSVWGVPVNGYTF,TGTGCCAGTAGCGTATGGGGGGTTCCGGTTAATGGCTACACCTTC
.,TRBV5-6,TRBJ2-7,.,CASSLVSSSYEQYF,TGTGCCAGCAGCTTGGTGAGTTCCTCCTACGAGCAGTACTTC
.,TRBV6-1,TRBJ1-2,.,CASSEGWTSGPMVF,TGTGCCAGCAGTGAAGGGTGGACGAGCGGCCCAATGGTCTTC
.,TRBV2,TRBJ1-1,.,CASRRPAKIEAFF,TGTGCCAGCAGACGCCCCGCGAAAATTGAAGCTTTCTTT
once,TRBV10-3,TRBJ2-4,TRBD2,CAISEWGGNIQYF,TGTGCCATCAGTGAGTGGGGGGGAAACATTCAGTACTTC
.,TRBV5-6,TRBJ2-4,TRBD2,CASSLREGLNIQYF,TGTGCCAGCAGCTTAAGGGAGGGCCTAAACATTCAGTACTTC
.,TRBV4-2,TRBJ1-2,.,CASSQDLRSGYTF,TGTGCCAGCAGCCAAGATCTAAGAAGTGGCTACACCTTC
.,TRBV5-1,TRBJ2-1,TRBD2,CASSRTPGLAGVEQFF,TGCGCCAGCAGCCGTACCCCGGGACTAGCGGGAGTAGAGCAGTTCTTC
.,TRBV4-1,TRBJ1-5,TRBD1,CASSLRGGPDQPQHF,TGCGCCAGCAGCCTCCGAGGGGGCCCTGATCAGCCCCAGCATTTT
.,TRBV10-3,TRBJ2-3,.,CAISERTSRDTQYF,TGTGCCATCAGTGAGAGAACTTCGAGGGATACGCAGTATTTT
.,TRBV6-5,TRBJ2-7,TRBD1,CASSYSTGGTYEQYF,TGTGCCAGCAGTTACTCTACAGGGGGGACCTACGAGCAGTACTTC
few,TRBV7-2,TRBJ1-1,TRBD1,CASSLAQGAWTEAFF,TGTGCCAGCAGCTTGGCACAGGGGGCTTGGACTGAAGCTTTCTTT
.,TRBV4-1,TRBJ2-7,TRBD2,CASSHETSGTYEQYF,TGCGCCAGCAGCCATGAGACTAGCGGGACCTACGAGCAGTACTTC
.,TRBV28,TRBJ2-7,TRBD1,CASSSGGTGSYEQYF,TGTGCCAGCAGTTCCGGCGGGACAGGGTCCTACGAGCAGTACTTC
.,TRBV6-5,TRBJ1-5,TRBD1,CASSYSLSDRARHF,TGTGCCAGCAGTTACTCCTTATCCGACAGGGCCCGACATTTT
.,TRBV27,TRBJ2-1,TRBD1,CASSFWSGTGPYNEQFF,TGTGCCAGCAGTTTTTGGTCCGGGACAGGGCCCTACAATGAGCAGTTCTTC
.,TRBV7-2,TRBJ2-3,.,CASSLGLTDTQYF,TGTGCCAGCAGCTTAGGCCTAACAGATACGCAGTATTTT
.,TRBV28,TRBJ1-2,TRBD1,CASSRDVTGFYGYTF,TGTGCCAGCAGCCGGGACGTGACAGGGTTCTATGGCTACACCTTC
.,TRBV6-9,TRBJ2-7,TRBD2,CASSCPLLAGGSYEQYF,TGTGCCAGCAGTTGTCCCCTCCTAGCGGGAGGGTCCTACGAGCAGTACTTC
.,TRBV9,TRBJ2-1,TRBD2,CASSVEGTSVNEQFF,TGTGCCAGCAGCGTAGAGGGGACTAGCGTCAATGAGCAGTTCTTC